The 12 T cell receptor beta chains below come from one sample, sequenced in a study of OX40 agonist ivuxolimab in advanced cancers. Receptor amplification or capture employed the immunoSEQ multiplex PCR assay. Not all clones reach the TCRdb copy of this immuneACCESS table, which keeps in-frame sequences only. Checked studies attribute under half of the gap to unresolved V genes and leave the rest unexplained. Across this sample there are tens of thousands of clones, with roughly nine tenths seen only once. The top ten hold over 3% of the sample. This specimen consisted of CD4+ or CD8+ T cells sorted from blood, obtained in a trial of the OX40 agonist ivuxolimab. The origin of the receptors is an adult with an advanced solid tumor such as melanoma, head and neck, liver or kidney cancer.

The V call is TRBV11-3, the J call TRBJ2-7; TRBD2 matches at 11 bases. This CDR3 has 16 amino acids. In germline, CDR1 is SGHNT, CDR2 YENEEA. Trimming removed 1 base from V and 2 bases from J; junction bases left unmatched: 4. CDR3 DNA: TGTGCCAGCAGCTTAGCGACTAGCGGGATCCCCTACGAGCAGTACTTC. It translates to CASSLATSGIPYEQYF.

V gene TRBV7-8 combines with J gene TRBJ2-5; the match to TRBD1 covers 10 bases. Trimming at V came to 5 bases and at J to 5 bases, leaving 14 bases not matched to a gene. Germline CDR1 and CDR2: SGHVS and FQNEAQ. This CDR3 spans 17 amino acids. The CDR3 DNA reads TGTGCCAGCAGCAAAAATCGGGACAGGGGTCCCGGGGAGACCCAGTACTTC. This translates into CASSKNRDRGPGETQYF.

The CDR3 sequence is CASRTWGQSTDTQYF. The DNA of the CDR3 is TGTGCCAGCAGGACATGGGGACAGAGCACAGATACGCAGTATTTT. The chain uses TRBV28 and TRBJ2-3; 7 bases map to TRBD1. The V gene's germline CDR1 is MDHEN and CDR2 SYDVKM. Losses at the gene ends were 6 bases for V and 0 bases for J; bases not matched to a gene: 6. The CDR3 contains 15 residues. The full variable domain, its missing parts supplied by reference TRBV28 and TRBJ2-3, is DVKVTQSSRYLVKRTGEKVFLECVQDMDHENMFWYRQDPGLGLRLIYFSYDVKMKEKGDIPEGYSVSREKKERFSLILESASTNQTSMYLCASRTWGQSTDTQYFGPGTRLTVL.

This chain links TRBV10-3 with TRBJ1-2; unclear D gene. The CDR3 runs 14 residues. V lost 3 bases and J 1 base, leaving 9 bases between the germline ends. The V gene's germline CDR1 is ENHRY and CDR2 SYGVKD. The CDR3 here is CAISDPPSNYGYTF. As DNA, the CDR3 is TGTGCCATCAGTGACCCACCTAGTAACTATGGCTACACCTTC.

This clone has only one observation. The chain recombines TRBV29-1 with TRBJ2-3, with 9 bases aligning to TRBD1. V was pared by 2 bases and J by 9 bases, with 6 bases of the junction left unmatched. CDR3 length: 13 amino acids. Per the germline V gene, CDR1 is SQVTM and CDR2 is ANQGSEA. For the CDR3, the DNA is TGCAGCGTTGAAATCTTGGACAGGGGAACGCAGTATTTT. It yields the protein CSVEILDRGTQYF.

The rearrangement uses TRBV19 and TRBJ2-7; 9 bases agree with TRBD2. Germline CDR1 reads LNHDA; CDR2 reads SQIVND (reference sequence). CDR3 length equals 15 residues. After removal of 4 bases from V and 2 bases from J, the junction contained 6 bases not matched to a gene. The CDR3 DNA reads TGTGCCAGTAGTACCGGACTAGCGTTAACCTACGAGCAGTACTTC. Encoded protein: CASSTGLALTYEQYF.

J is TRBJ1-1 and V is TRBV19; perhaps TRBD1 as D (5 bases). This CDR3 comprises 15 residues. V was shortened by 7 bases and J by 3 bases, with 18 bases between the two germline ends. Germline V gene sequence: CDR1 LNHDA, CDR2 SQIVND (reference sequence). The CDR3 bases are TGTGCCAGTACAAGGGACCCCCTCTGGGACACTGAAGCTTTCTTT. Translation: CASTRDPLWDTEAFF.

The V call is TRBV18, the J call TRBJ2-6, with D hard to call. CDR1 and CDR2 (germline): KGHSH, LQKENI. There are 16 residues in the CDR3. Trimming took 3 bases from V and 4 from J, leaving 13 bases between them. The CDR3 here is CASSPPAIGGANVLTF. The CDR3 coding sequence is TGTGCCAGCTCACCTCCTGCAATAGGGGGGGCCAACGTCCTGACTTTC. Together with reference TRBV18 and TRBJ2-6, the CDR3 gives the full variable domain: NAGVMQNPRHLVRRRGQEARLRCSPMKGHSHVYWYRQLPEEGLKFMVYLQKENIIDESGMPKERFSAEFPKEGPSILRIQQVVRGDSAAYFCASSPPAIGGANVLTFGAGSRLTVL.

The chain combines TRBV6-1 with TRBJ2-7, with D hard to call. The CDR3 totals 15 residues. The V gene lost 4 bases and the J gene lost 3 bases, with 16 bases spanning the gap. In germline, CDR1 is MNHNS, CDR2 SASEGT. CDR3 bases: TGTGCCAGCAGTGTCAGGCCCTCCTTAAACTACGAGCAGTACTTC. Its translation is CASSVRPSLNYEQYF.

In its sample, this clone was seen once. V is TRBV6-6 and J is TRBJ2-7, with 10 bases fitting TRBD1. J gave up 6 bases and V 5 bases, and 4 bases lay outside the gene matches. CDR1 and CDR2 (germline): MNHNY, SVGAGI (reference sequence). This CDR3 spans 13 amino acids. The CDR3 here is CASSMTGGAEQYF. CDR3 nucleotides: TGTGCCAGCAGTATGACAGGGGGCGCCGAGCAGTACTTC.

The DNA of the CDR3 is TGTGCCAGCAGCTTAGCGGTGAGCATTGGGGAGCAGTTCTTC. Translating it yields CASSLAVSIGEQFF. This chain uses TRBV7-9 with TRBJ2-1; D gene uncertain. Germline V CDR1 and CDR2: SEHNR, FQNEAQ (reference sequence). Trimming pared 0 bases from V and 10 bases from J, leaving 13 bases between. The CDR3 sequence is 14 residues long.

This clone was picked up a small number of times. V is TRBV6-1 and J is TRBJ1-2; D unclear. V was clipped by 1 base and J by 4 bases, with 13 bases between them. Germline loops: CDR1 MNHNS, CDR2 SASEGT. The CDR3 covers 15 residues. The CDR3 nucleotides read TGTGCCAGCAGTGAAGATAGGGCCACCCTCTATGGCTACACCTTC. Translation gives CASSEDRATLYGYTF.